The 31 T cell receptor beta chains below come from one sample, sequenced in a study of blood T cell repertoires in COVID-19. Libraries were prepared by immunoSEQ multiplex PCR; TCRdb keeps only in-frame clonotypes and omits some of them. The sample carries roughly 260,000 clones, 86% recorded once. Sequencing used PBMCs or T cells enriched from blood (not recorded which). These receptors all come from a woman younger than 30 who had recovered from COVID-19.

On this clone itself: An end of the junction does not agree with germline; a read error may underlie this. The gene calls are TRBV15 and TRBJ1-2; 7 bases match TRBD1. Germline CDR1 reads LNHNV; CDR2 reads YYDKDF (reference sequence). The CDR3 runs 15 residues. CDR3: CATSGETGSGFGYTF. CDR3 nucleotides: TGTGCCACCAGCGGAGAGACAGGGAGTGGATTTGGCTACACCTTC.

The rearrangement links TRBV9 to TRBJ1-1, with 7 nucleotides matching TRBD1. Per germline, CDR1 SGDLS and CDR2 YYNGEE. The CDR3 contains 17 residues. Trimming at V came to 4 bases and at J to 5 bases, leaving 17 bases not matched to a gene. Here the CDR3 reads CASSPGTARTLLTEAFF. CDR3 nucleotide sequence: TGTGCCAGCAGCCCGGGGACAGCCAGAACTCTACTAACTGAAGCTTTCTTT.

V and J are TRBV7-2 and TRBJ2-3, with TRBD2 identical over 7 bases. This CDR3 has 16 residues. CDR1 is SGHTA and CDR2 is FQGNSA in the germline V gene. Germline trimming cut 0 bases from V and 2 bases from J; bases unmatched to any gene: 5. The CDR3 sequence: CASSLASGFLTDTQYF. DNA of the CDR3: TGTGCCAGCAGCTTAGCTAGCGGGTTTCTCACAGATACGCAGTATTTT.

This clone has only a few counts. The chain employs TRBV19 and TRBJ2-7, with D possibly being TRBD2 (5 bases). Per the germline V gene, CDR1 is LNHDA and CDR2 is SQIVND (reference sequence). Trimming took 6 bases from V and 1 from J, leaving 13 bases between them. The CDR3 contains 14 residues. This CDR3 reads CASSASYPSYEQYF. The CDR3 DNA reads as TGTGCCAGTAGCGCTAGCTACCCTTCCTACGAGCAGTACTTC.

The gene calls are TRBV5-1 and TRBJ2-1; 7 bases agree with TRBD2. This CDR3 has 15 residues. In germline, CDR1 is SGHRS, CDR2 YFSETQ. J was trimmed by 6 bases and V by 0 bases; bases with no gene match: 6. In DNA, the CDR3 is TGCGCCAGCAGCTTGGTCCTAGCGGCATTCAATGAGCAGTTCTTC. It is translated as CASSLVLAAFNEQFF.

V gene TRBV28 combines with J gene TRBJ1-2, with 7 bases fitting TRBD1. Losses at the gene ends were 6 bases for V and 1 base for J; bases not matched to a gene: 14. The germline gives CDR1 MDHEN, CDR2 SYDVKM. CDR3 length equals 17 residues. CDR3 sequence reads: CASSLQGTPHNNYGYTF. The CDR3 nucleotides are TGTGCCAGCAGCTTACAGGGGACCCCCCATAATAACTATGGCTACACCTTC.

The CDR3 coding sequence is TGTGCCAGCAGCCCCGGACAGGGTAAGGGGAAGCCTGAAGCTTTCTTT. Its protein product is CASSPGQGKGKPEAFF. J is TRBJ1-1 and V is TRBV3-1 (or the pseudogene TRBV3-2); 8 positions match TRBD1. Germline V gene data show CDR1 as LGHDT and CDR2 as YNNKEL (reference sequence). The CDR3 contains 16 residues. With V trimmed by 4 bases and J by 6 bases, 13 bases remained unmatched.

The J gene is TRBJ2-3, the V gene TRBV9; TRBD2 matches at 9 bases. The trim removed 4 bases at V and 4 bases at J, leaving 16 bases unmatched. The CDR3 sequence is 18 residues long. CDR1 is SGDLS and CDR2 is YYNGEE in the germline V gene. This CDR3 is CASSLGSSGTGGADTQYF. CDR3 sequence (DNA): TGTGCCAGCAGCCTAGGGTCTAGCGGGACTGGCGGCGCAGATACGCAGTATTTT.

V and J are TRBV2 and TRBJ2-7; 9 nucleotides match TRBD1. The germline gives CDR1 SNHLY, CDR2 FYNNEI. The CDR3 sequence is 15 residues long. With 2 bases clipped from V and 4 bases from J, the junction kept 6 bases outside the gene matches. The CDR3 is CASSERGTGIYEQYF. The CDR3 DNA reads TGTGCCAGCAGTGAAAGAGGGACAGGGATATACGAGCAGTACTTC.

V and J are TRBV5-5 and TRBJ1-6, with 11 bases aligning to TRBD1. The CDR3 has 19 residues. V lost 4 bases, J lost 2 bases, and 11 bases stayed unmatched. In germline, CDR1 is SGHKS, CDR2 YYEKEE (reference sequence). The CDR3 is CASSPEGLGQGAYNSPLHF. CDR3 bases: TGTGCCAGCAGCCCAGAGGGGTTGGGACAGGGGGCCTATAATTCACCCCTCCACTTT.

The V gene is TRBV2, the J gene TRBJ2-5, with D possibly matching TRBD2 (5 bases). The V end lost 5 bases, the J end lost 5 bases, and 18 bases lay between the germline ends. Germline CDR1 and CDR2: SNHLY and FYNNEI. CDR3 length equals 15 residues. Here the CDR3 DNA reads TGTGCCAGCAGTTCACGGGGTCGAGTAAGGGAGACCCAGTACTTC. Residues: CASSSRGRVRETQYF.

The chain links TRBV19 to TRBJ2-1, with TRBD1 matching 9 bases. The CDR3 spans 15 residues. V dropped 6 bases and J dropped 1; count of bases not matched to a gene: 4. Looked up from germline, CDR1 is LNHDA and CDR2 is SQIVND (reference sequence). CDR3 coding DNA: TGTGCCAGTAGCGAGACAGGGGGGTCCTACAATGAGCAGTTCTTC. This translates into CASSETGGSYNEQFF.

The rearrangement joins TRBV27 to TRBJ2-7; 9 bases line up with TRBD1. The CDR3 is 16 amino acids. V lost 4 bases to trimming and J lost 6 bases; unmatched junction nucleotides: 13. Germline CDR1 reads MNHEY; CDR2 reads SMNVEV (reference sequence). The CDR3 is CASSSSPGTGSIEQYF. The DNA for the CDR3 is TGTGCCAGCAGTTCCAGTCCCGGGACAGGGAGCATCGAGCAGTACTTC.

The chain recombines TRBV7-6 with TRBJ1-6; D is unclear. The CDR3 is 16 residues long. V dropped 1 base and J dropped 0 bases, with 7 bases sitting between them. Germline loops: CDR1 SGHVS, CDR2 FNYEAQ. CDR3 loop: CASSLDLYSYNSPLHF. In DNA, the CDR3 is TGTGCCAGCAGCTTAGATCTCTACTCCTATAATTCACCCCTCCACTTT.

This sequence joins TRBV4-1 and TRBJ2-2, with D hard to call. CDR1 and CDR2 (germline): MGHRA, YSYEKL. V was clipped by 5 bases and J by 2 bases, with 6 bases between them. CDR3 length equals 13 residues. The CDR3 nucleotides read TGCGCCAGCAGCTACAAAAACACCGGGGAGCTGTTTTTT. Encoded protein: CASSYKNTGELFF.

This chain uses TRBV9 with TRBJ1-1; 7 nucleotides align to TRBD1. The ends lost 4 bases at V and 5 bases at J; junction bases unmatched: 11. CDR1 SGDLS and CDR2 YYNGEE come from the germline V gene. The CDR3 loop spans 15 amino acids. The CDR3 DNA sequence: TGTGCCAGCAGCCCGGTCCCAGGGGGTTCAACTGAAGCTTTCTTT. Residues: CASSPVPGGSTEAFF.

This clone showed up many times. V is TRBV11-2 and J is TRBJ2-7; no clear D. The CDR3 contains 16 residues. V lost 0 bases and J lost 0, with 12 bases in between. From germline, CDR1 is SGHAT and CDR2 FQNNGV. CDR3 sequence: CASSLDPAPSSYEQYF. CDR3 sequence (DNA): TGTGCCAGCAGCTTAGATCCAGCGCCTAGCTCCTACGAGCAGTACTTC. Full variable domain (rest looked up from reference TRBV11-2 and TRBJ2-7): EAGVAQSPRYKIIEKRQSVAFWCNPISGHATLYWYQQILGQGPKLLIQFQNNGVVDDSQLPKDRFSAERLKGVDSTLKIQPAKLEDSAVYLCASSLDPAPSSYEQYFGPGTRLTVT.

The chain carries TRBV7-2 and TRBJ2-2; tentative D call: TRBD1 (6 bases). V was clipped by 1 base and J by 1 base, with 13 bases between them. Germline-derived CDR1 and CDR2 are SGHTA and FQGNSA. The CDR3 length is 17 residues. The CDR3 region has the DNA TGTGCCAGCAGCTTAGGGGACATGCGGCTGAACACCGGGGAGCTGTTTTTT. It codes for CASSLGDMRLNTGELFF.

The V and J genes are TRBV19 and TRBJ1-2; D is unresolved. Germline lookup yields CDR1 LNHDA and CDR2 SQIVND (reference sequence). CDR3 length equals 14 residues. Trimming removed 1 base at V and 2 bases at J, with 8 bases between. The CDR3 sequence: CASSIGEQNYGYTF. The CDR3 DNA reads as TGTGCCAGTAGTATAGGTGAACAGAACTATGGCTACACCTTC.

This clone was found once. CDR3 DNA: TGTGCCTGCCTGGACAGGCCGGATGGGTCTAACTATGGCTACACCTTC. This translates into CACLDRPDGSNYGYTF. The chain links TRBV30 to TRBJ1-2; 7 nucleotides agree with TRBD1. Germline V lookup: CDR1 GTSNPN, CDR2 SVGIG (reference sequence). Germline trimming cut 6 bases from V and 0 bases from J; bases unmatched to any gene: 13. This CDR3 contains 16 residues.

The rearrangement uses TRBV6-5 and TRBJ2-2; D may be TRBD2 (6 bases). The CDR3 is 13 amino acids. Germline V gene data show CDR1 as MNHEY and CDR2 as SVGAGI. V was pared by 6 bases and J by 5 bases, with 10 bases between. This CDR3 is CASSGTRTGELFF. CDR3 nucleotides: TGTGCCAGCAGCGGGACTCGGACCGGGGAGCTGTTTTTT.

The chain recombines TRBV30 with TRBJ1-4, with D possibly being TRBD1 (6 bases). Trimming took off 5 bases at V and 5 bases at J, with 15 bases between the two ends. The germline V gene has CDR1 GTSNPN and CDR2 SVGIG (reference sequence). There are 14 residues in the CDR3. CDR3 region: CAWHSQGYNEKLFF. The CDR3 DNA sequence: TGTGCCTGGCACAGCCAGGGGTACAATGAAAAACTGTTTTTT.

The J gene is TRBJ1-1, the V gene TRBV19, with D possibly being TRBD1 (6 bases). The germline V and J ends were trimmed by 0 bases and 6 bases, with 14 bases remaining between them. The CDR3 extends over 15 amino acids. Germline assignment: CDR1 LNHDA and CDR2 SQIVND (reference sequence). The chain's CDR3 is CASSIDGGTPAEAFF. The CDR3 DNA follows: TGTGCCAGTAGTATAGATGGGGGCACGCCCGCTGAAGCTTTCTTT.

The chain joins TRBV5-5 to TRBJ2-7; D is possibly TRBD1 (5 bases). CDR1 SGHKS and CDR2 YYEKEE come from the germline V gene (reference sequence). This CDR3 spans 14 amino acids. V was clipped by 6 bases and J by 2 bases, with 15 bases between them. CDR3 residues: CASTPSQGAYEQYF. The DNA of the CDR3 is TGTGCCAGCACCCCAAGCCAAGGGGCCTACGAGCAGTACTTC.

The V call is TRBV10-3, the J call TRBJ1-2, with D tentatively TRBD1 (6 bases). Germline CDR1 and CDR2: ENHRY and SYGVKD. The CDR3 extends over 13 amino acids. The V and J ends lost 2 bases and 7 bases respectively, with 11 bases between them. In DNA, the CDR3 is TGTGCCATCAGTGAGCCAACAGGGAGTGGCTACACCTTC. Translating it yields CAISEPTGSGYTF.

This chain uses TRBV30 with TRBJ1-2, with 7 bases identical to TRBD1. The V segment lost 1 base and the J segment 1 base; nucleotides outside the gene matches: 6. Looked up from germline, CDR1 is GTSNPN and CDR2 is SVGIG (reference sequence). This CDR3 has 15 amino acids. The DNA of the CDR3 is TGTGCCTGGAGTGCCTTCGGACAGGTTAACTATGGCTACACCTTC. Its translation is CAWSAFGQVNYGYTF.

In nucleotides, the CDR3 is TGTGCCAGTAGTAATCTTGGAGGGGCCTTCTTCTCTGAGCAGTTCTTC. It specifies CASSNLGGAFFSEQFF. This rearrangement joins TRBV19 to TRBJ2-1, with a weak D call TRBD2 (6 bases). The CDR3 spans 16 residues. CDR1 and CDR2 from the germline V gene are LNHDA and SQIVND (reference sequence). The germline V and J ends were trimmed by 4 bases and 9 bases, with 22 bases remaining between them.

This chain uses TRBV6-5 with TRBJ1-4, with D perhaps matching TRBD1 (5 bases). V was shortened by 5 bases and J by 3 bases, with 13 bases between the two germline ends. Germline CDR1 reads MNHEY; CDR2 reads SVGAGI. The CDR3 covers 15 residues. CDR3 nucleotides: TGTGCCAGCAGTCCCACAGGTAGCTCTAATGAAAAACTGTTTTTT. It yields the protein CASSPTGSSNEKLFF.

V usage is TRBV5-4 and J usage is TRBJ2-3, with TRBD2 matching 12 bases. Germline CDR1 is SGHNT and CDR2 is YYREEE (reference sequence). There are 16 residues in the CDR3. The trim removed 5 bases at V and 0 bases at J, leaving 4 bases unmatched. For the CDR3, the DNA is TGTGCCAGCAGGACGGGACTAGCGGGTAGCACAGATACGCAGTATTTT. Its protein is CASRTGLAGSTDTQYF.

The rearrangement joins TRBV19 to TRBJ1-5; D gene unclear. Deletions cut 7 bases from V and 4 bases from J, with 17 bases between. The CDR3 covers 15 residues. Per germline, CDR1 LNHDA and CDR2 SQIVND (reference sequence). The CDR3 coding sequence is TGTGCCAGTAACCCCGTTTGGCAGAGGAATCAGCCCCAGCATTTT. Translation gives CASNPVWQRNQPQHF. The variable domain in full, completed from reference TRBV19 and TRBJ1-5, reads DGGITQSPKYLFRKEGQNVTLSCEQNLNHDAMYWYRQDPGQGLRLIYYSQIVNDFQKGDIAEGYSVSREKKESFPLTVTSAQKNPTAFYLCASNPVWQRNQPQHFGDGTRLSIL.

This rearrangement joins TRBV5-1 to TRBJ1-5, with TRBD1 as a possible D gene (5 bases). The CDR3 loop spans 15 amino acids. Per germline, CDR1 SGHRS and CDR2 YFSETQ. V was pared by 0 bases and J by 4 bases, with 11 bases between. CDR3 region: CASSLGAGQNQPQHF. The CDR3 DNA sequence: TGCGCCAGCAGCTTGGGGGCAGGGCAGAATCAGCCCCAGCATTTT.